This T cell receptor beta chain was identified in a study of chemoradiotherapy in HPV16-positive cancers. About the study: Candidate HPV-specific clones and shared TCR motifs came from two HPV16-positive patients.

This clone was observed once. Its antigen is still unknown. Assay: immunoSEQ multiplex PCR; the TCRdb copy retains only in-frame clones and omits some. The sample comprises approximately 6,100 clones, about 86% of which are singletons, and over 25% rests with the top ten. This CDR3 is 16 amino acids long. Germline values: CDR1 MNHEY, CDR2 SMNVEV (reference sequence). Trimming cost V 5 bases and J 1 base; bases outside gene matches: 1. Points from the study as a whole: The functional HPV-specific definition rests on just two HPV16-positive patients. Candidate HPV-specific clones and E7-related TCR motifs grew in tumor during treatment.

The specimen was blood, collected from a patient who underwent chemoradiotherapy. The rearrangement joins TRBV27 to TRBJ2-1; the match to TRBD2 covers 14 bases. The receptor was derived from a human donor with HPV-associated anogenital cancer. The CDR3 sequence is CASSRLAGGSYNEQFF. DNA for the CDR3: TGTGCCAGCAGTCGACTAGCGGGAGGGTCCTACAATGAGCAGTTCTTC.